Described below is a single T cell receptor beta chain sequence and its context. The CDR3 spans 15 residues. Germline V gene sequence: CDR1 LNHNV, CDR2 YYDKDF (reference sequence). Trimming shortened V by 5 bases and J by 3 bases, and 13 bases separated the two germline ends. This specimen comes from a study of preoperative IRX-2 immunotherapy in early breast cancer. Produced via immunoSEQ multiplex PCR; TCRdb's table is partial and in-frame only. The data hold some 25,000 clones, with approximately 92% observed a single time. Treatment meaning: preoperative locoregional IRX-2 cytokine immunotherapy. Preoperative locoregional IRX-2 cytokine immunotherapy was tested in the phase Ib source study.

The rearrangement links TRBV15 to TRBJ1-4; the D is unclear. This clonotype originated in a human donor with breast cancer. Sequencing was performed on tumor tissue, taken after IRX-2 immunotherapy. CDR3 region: CATSEYRTSNEKLFF. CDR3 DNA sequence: TGTGCCACCAGCGAGTATCGGACTTCTAATGAAAAACTGTTTTTT.